The TCR beta chain described here comes from a study of blood T cell repertoires in COVID-19. Study background: Samples representing acute and convalescent COVID-19 were sourced from the United States, Italy and Spain.

The data were produced by immunoSEQ multiplex PCR, yet TCRdb's version contains in-frame clones alone and is incomplete. Among approximately 240,000 clones listed, around 90% were seen once. V was cut by 5 bases and J by 4 bases, with 17 bases left in between. CDR1 is SGHTA and CDR2 is FQGNSA in the germline V gene. The CDR3 totals 15 residues. This receptor was obtained from a man younger than 45 with COVID-19, enrolled during active disease. The rearrangement links TRBV7-2 to TRBJ1-1; no reliable D call. The sample comprised peripheral blood. CDR3: CASSLYGGRITEAFF. The CDR3 DNA follows: TGTGCCAGCAGCCTATATGGAGGGCGGATCACTGAAGCTTTCTTT.